The following is a T cell receptor (beta chain) sequence with its context. Its antigen remains unidentified. These data are taken from a study of early T cells in non-severe SARS-CoV-2 infection. For the study at large: Sequenced bulk RNA came from whole blood that was unsorted, and chains were unpaired.

Each cDNA molecule carried a unique molecular identifier. TCRdb processed the 5' RACE reads anew with MiXCR; each CDR3 protein has one entry. The data hold just under 60,000 distinct CDR3 sequences, with less than 9.5% observed a single time. Points from the study as a whole: The matching step, a VDJdb search, favored anti-spike CD8 responses and missed private and CD4 specificities.

Germline V gene lookup returns CDR1 MDHEN and CDR2 SYDVKM. This CDR3 is 15 amino acids long. V was cut by 5 bases and J by 5 bases, with 13 bases left in between. Sequencing was done on a sample of whole blood. This clonotype was obtained from an adult who was a healthcare worker with PCR-confirmed SARS-CoV-2 infection or an uninfected control (not recorded which). The rearrangement uses TRBV28 and TRBJ2-6, with D unresolved. The DNA of the CDR3 is TGTGCCAGCAGTGGGTCGCTAAGGAGGGCCAACGTCCTGACTTTC. It is translated as CASSGSLRRANVLTF.